This TCR beta chain comes out of a study of T cells in women clearing cervical HPV infection. Study at large: Women with histologically confirmed HPV16-related CIN3 or worse, 2 with invasive cancer, served as cases. Blood came at first lesion visit for cases, post-clearance for controls.

General study points: TRBV6-7 abundance was lower in cases than controls (around 0.11% versus 0.15%).

Comments on this clone: Its antigen remains unknown. The read gets to within 3 residues of the CDR3 end, and the germline J gene fills in the rest.

The CDR3 extends over 14 amino acids. CDR1 and CDR2 from the germline V gene are SGHRS and YFSETQ. V lost 1 base, J lost 6 bases, and 6 bases stayed unmatched. Using immunoSEQ multiplex PCR, the repertoire was profiled, and TCRdb retains in-frame clones only, with some absent. Seen in this sample are fewer than 35,000 clones; the ten most common clones hold around 6.8%. Sequenced material: blood buffy coat. The TCR sequence derives from a woman aged 18 to 75 with a cervical HPV16 infection that either progressed to CIN3+ or cleared (not recorded which). The chain joins TRBV5-1 to TRBJ2-7; 8 bases are shared with TRBD2. The chain's CDR3 is CASSLWGLVGEQYF. The sequenced CDR3 bases are TGCGCCAGCAGCTTGTGGGGACTAGTGGGCGAG.